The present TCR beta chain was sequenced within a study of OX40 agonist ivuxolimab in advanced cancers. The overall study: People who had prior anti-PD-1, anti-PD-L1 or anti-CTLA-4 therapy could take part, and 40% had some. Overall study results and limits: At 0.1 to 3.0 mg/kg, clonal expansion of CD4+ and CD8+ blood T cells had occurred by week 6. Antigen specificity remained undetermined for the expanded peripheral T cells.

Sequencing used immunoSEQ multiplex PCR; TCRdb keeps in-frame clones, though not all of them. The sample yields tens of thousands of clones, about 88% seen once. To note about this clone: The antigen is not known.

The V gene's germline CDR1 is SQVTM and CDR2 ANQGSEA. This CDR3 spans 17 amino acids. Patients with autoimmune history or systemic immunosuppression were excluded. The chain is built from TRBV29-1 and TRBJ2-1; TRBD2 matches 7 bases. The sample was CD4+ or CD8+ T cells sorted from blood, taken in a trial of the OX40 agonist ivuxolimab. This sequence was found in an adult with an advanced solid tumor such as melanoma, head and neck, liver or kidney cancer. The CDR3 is CRQEWRGLFPPDHEQFF. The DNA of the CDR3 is TGCCGTCAGGAGTGGCGGGGGTTGTTTCCTCCCGATCATGAGCAGTTCTTC.